One and the same sample provided the 16 T cell receptor beta chains below, sequenced in a study of blood T cell repertoires in COVID-19. Method: immunoSEQ multiplex PCR; TCRdb's copy keeps in-frame clones and lacks some. The sample records 150,000 to 200,000 clones, 84% being singletons. Sequenced material: peripheral blood. These receptors were obtained from a woman aged 70-85 years with COVID-19, enrolled during active disease.

The CDR3 protein is CASSKKDGSSYNSPLHF. DNA for the CDR3: TGTGCCAGTAGTAAAAAGGACGGGAGCTCCTATAATTCACCCCTCCACTTT. The chain couples TRBV19 to TRBJ1-6, with D uncertain. Germline V gene lookup returns CDR1 LNHDA and CDR2 SQIVND (reference sequence). The length of the CDR3 is 17 residues. V lost 4 bases, J lost 0 bases, and 13 bases lay in between. Variable domain in full (rest from reference TRBV19 and TRBJ1-6): DGGITQSPKYLFRKEGQNVTLSCEQNLNHDAMYWYRQDPGQGLRLIYYSQIVNDFQKGDIAEGYSVSREKKESFPLTVTSAQKNPTAFYLCASSKKDGSSYNSPLHFGNGTRLTVT.

CDR3 protein: CASRGDRGPTEAFF. The CDR3 nucleotides read TGTGCCAGCAGAGGGGACAGGGGGCCCACTGAAGCTTTCTTT. This sequence joins TRBV6-5 and TRBJ1-1; 12 nucleotides line up with TRBD1. Trimming cost V 6 bases and J 4 bases; bases outside gene matches: 3. The germline V gene has CDR1 MNHEY and CDR2 SVGAGI. This CDR3 has 14 residues.

The chain links TRBV7-9 to TRBJ2-3; unclear D gene. The CDR3 length is 14 residues. Germline values: CDR1 SEHNR, CDR2 FQNEAQ (reference sequence). Trimming removed 3 bases at V and 3 bases at J, with 10 bases between. The CDR3 sequence is CASSFGELTDTQYF. CDR3 DNA sequence: TGTGCCAGCAGCTTTGGAGAGTTGACAGATACGCAGTATTTT.

The V gene is TRBV28, the J gene TRBJ2-1, with TRBD2 identical over 10 bases. With V trimmed by 4 bases and J by 9 bases, 12 bases remained unmatched. The germline CDR1 and CDR2 sequences are MDHEN and SYDVKM. The CDR3 contains 16 residues. The DNA of the CDR3 is TGTGCCAGCAGTTCGCGCTTGCTAGCGGGAGTCGGTGAGCAGTTCTTC. Translating gives CASSSRLLAGVGEQFF.

In this sample, this clone turned up once. The genes are TRBV6-1 and TRBJ1-5; no definite D call. The CDR3 covers 15 residues. Trimming left V 0 bases short and J 3 bases short, with 9 bases between. Germline CDR1 MNHNS, CDR2 SASEGT. The DNA for the CDR3 is TGTGCCAGCAGTGAAGCTGAGAGTCTCAATCAGCCCCAGCATTTT. Translation: CASSEAESLNQPQHF.

The chain couples TRBV5-4 to TRBJ2-3; TRBD1 is a possible D gene (5 bases). The CDR3 runs to 15 residues. Trimming shortened V by 4 bases and J by 2 bases, and 14 bases separated the two germline ends. CDR1 and CDR2 from the germline V gene are SGHNT and YYREEE (reference sequence). DNA for the CDR3: TGTGCCAGCAGCCAGGGTGTGATGGCCACAGATACGCAGTATTTT. It yields the protein CASSQGVMATDTQYF.

This rearrangement joins TRBV6-5 to TRBJ2-3; 12 nucleotides match TRBD1. The CDR3 consists of 15 residues. The germline CDR1 and CDR2 sequences are MNHEY and SVGAGI. V lost 4 bases to trimming and J lost 6 bases; unmatched junction nucleotides: 5. The CDR3 here is CASSFRDRGLDTQYF. The CDR3 DNA follows: TGTGCCAGCAGTTTCCGGGACAGGGGGCTGGATACGCAGTATTTT.

The chain recombines TRBV6-5 with TRBJ2-6, with D unresolved. The CDR3 length is 15 residues. CDR1 is MNHEY, CDR2 SVGAGI, per germline. The germline V and J ends were trimmed by 4 bases and 0 bases, with 7 bases remaining between them. The CDR3 DNA follows: TGTGCCAGCAGTTCTTTCGGCTCTGGGGCCAACGTCCTGACTTTC. Protein sequence: CASSSFGSGANVLTF.

Written as DNA, the CDR3 is TGTGCCAGCAGCTTAGCGCGTAGTGGTCAGCCCCAGCATTTT. Encoded protein: CASSLARSGQPQHF. The rearrangement links TRBV7-8 to TRBJ1-5; D call uncertain. Germline lookup yields CDR1 SGHVS and CDR2 FQNEAQ. The V end lost 0 bases, the J end lost 6 bases, and 9 bases lay between the germline ends. The CDR3 is 14 residues long.

This chain links TRBV18 with TRBJ2-1, with D possibly matching TRBD2 (6 bases). The CDR3 totals 17 residues. V lost 2 bases to trimming and J lost 2 bases, with 16 bases between them. CDR1 and CDR2 (germline): KGHSH, LQKENI. CDR3 coding DNA: TGTGCCAGCTCACCAGCTAGCGCGACCACCACCTACAATGAGCAGTTCTTC. Encoded protein: CASSPASATTTYNEQFF. Full variable domain (rest looked up from reference TRBV18 and TRBJ2-1): NAGVMQNPRHLVRRRGQEARLRCSPMKGHSHVYWYRQLPEEGLKFMVYLQKENIIDESGMPKERFSAEFPKEGPSILRIQQVVRGDSAAYFCASSPASATTTYNEQFFGPGTRLTVL.

J is TRBJ2-1 and V is TRBV27, with TRBD1 identical over 8 bases. Losses at the gene ends were 4 bases for V and 8 bases for J; bases not matched to a gene: 13. The V gene's germline CDR1 is MNHEY and CDR2 SMNVEV (reference sequence). The CDR3 is made up of 16 amino acids. The CDR3 loop is CASSSIRTGQQHEQFF. The CDR3 DNA reads as TGTGCCAGCAGTTCGATCCGGACAGGGCAACAACATGAGCAGTTCTTC.

This sequence joins TRBV9 and TRBJ1-1, with 7 positions matching TRBD1. V lost 4 bases, J lost 3 bases, and 6 bases stayed unmatched. The CDR3 extends over 14 amino acids. CDR1 and CDR2 (germline): SGDLS, YYNGEE. CDR3 residues: CASSFTGEHTEAFF. The CDR3 DNA sequence: TGTGCCAGCAGCTTCACAGGGGAACACACTGAAGCTTTCTTT.

The chain is built from TRBV19 and TRBJ1-2; 8 positions agree with TRBD1. Germline lookup yields CDR1 LNHDA and CDR2 SQIVND (reference sequence). J was trimmed by 9 bases and V by 4 bases; bases with no gene match: 10. The CDR3 contains 14 residues. CDR3 sequence (DNA): TGTGCCAGTAGTACCTCAGGGGGCCTACGTAGCTACACCTTC. Its translation: CASSTSGGLRSYTF.

The chain links TRBV30 to TRBJ1-1, with a tentative D call TRBD1 (6 bases). Per the germline V gene, CDR1 is GTSNPN and CDR2 is SVGIG (reference sequence). Trimming shortened V by 1 base and J by 2 bases, and 14 bases separated the two germline ends. There are 15 residues in the CDR3. The CDR3 sequence is CAWSEGGAGNTEAFF. In nucleotides, the CDR3 is TGTGCCTGGAGTGAGGGGGGGGCTGGAAACACTGAAGCTTTCTTT.

This clone is a singleton in its sample. CDR3 loop: CASKLISYEQYF. The CDR3 nucleotides are TGTGCCAGCAAACTAATTAGCTACGAGCAGTACTTC. V usage is TRBV2 and J usage is TRBJ2-7; D remains ambiguous. The germline CDR1 and CDR2 sequences are SNHLY and FYNNEI. Trimming took 7 bases from V and 3 from J, leaving 10 bases between them. The CDR3 totals 12 residues.

The J gene is TRBJ1-1, the V gene TRBV28; 8 positions agree with TRBD1. J gave up 5 bases and V 5 bases, and 10 bases lay outside the gene matches. The V gene's germline CDR1 is MDHEN and CDR2 SYDVKM. CDR3 size: 15 residues. Written as DNA, the CDR3 is TGTGCCAGCAGTCCATCCGGACAGGGTGGAACTGAAGCTTTCTTT. It translates to CASSPSGQGGTEAFF.